This TCR beta chain was found in a study of shared clonotypes between healthy human individuals. As regards this clone: The antigen is not known.

Study findings and constraints: Only blood underwent sampling, and tissue repertoires likely differ. The donor pool, a small one, limited the genetic and exposure-history diversity represented.

Repertoires were generated with immunoSEQ multiplex PCR, while TCRdb's copy carries only in-frame clones and drops some. Of more than 400,000 clones listed, around 73% are singletons. Only Caucasian adults living in Nashville, Tennessee served as donors. V was pared by 4 bases and J by 4 bases, with 8 bases between. This CDR3 has 13 residues. Germline CDR1 and CDR2: SGHTA and FQGTGA. The receptor comes from a woman in her 40s in good health. Some clones in this sample may be carry-over from other donors' samples. The chain uses TRBV7-3 and TRBJ2-1; D uncertain. The sequenced material came from PBMCs. The DNA for the CDR3 is TGTGCCAGCAGCTATGGACGGTACAATGAGCAGTTCTTC. As protein: CASSYGRYNEQFF.